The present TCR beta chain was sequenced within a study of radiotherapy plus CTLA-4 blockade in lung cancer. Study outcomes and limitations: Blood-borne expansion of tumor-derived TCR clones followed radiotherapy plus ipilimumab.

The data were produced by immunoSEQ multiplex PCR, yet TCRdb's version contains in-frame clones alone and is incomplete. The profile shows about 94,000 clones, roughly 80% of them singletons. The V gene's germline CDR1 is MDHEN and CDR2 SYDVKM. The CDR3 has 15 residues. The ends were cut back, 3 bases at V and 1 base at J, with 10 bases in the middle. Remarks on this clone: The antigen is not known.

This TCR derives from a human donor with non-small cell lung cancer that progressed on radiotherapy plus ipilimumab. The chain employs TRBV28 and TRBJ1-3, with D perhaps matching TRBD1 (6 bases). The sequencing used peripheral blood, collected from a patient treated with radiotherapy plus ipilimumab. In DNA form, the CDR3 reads TGTGCCAGCAGTTTTTCAGGGGCGTCTGGAAACACCATATATTTT. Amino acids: CASSFSGASGNTIYF.